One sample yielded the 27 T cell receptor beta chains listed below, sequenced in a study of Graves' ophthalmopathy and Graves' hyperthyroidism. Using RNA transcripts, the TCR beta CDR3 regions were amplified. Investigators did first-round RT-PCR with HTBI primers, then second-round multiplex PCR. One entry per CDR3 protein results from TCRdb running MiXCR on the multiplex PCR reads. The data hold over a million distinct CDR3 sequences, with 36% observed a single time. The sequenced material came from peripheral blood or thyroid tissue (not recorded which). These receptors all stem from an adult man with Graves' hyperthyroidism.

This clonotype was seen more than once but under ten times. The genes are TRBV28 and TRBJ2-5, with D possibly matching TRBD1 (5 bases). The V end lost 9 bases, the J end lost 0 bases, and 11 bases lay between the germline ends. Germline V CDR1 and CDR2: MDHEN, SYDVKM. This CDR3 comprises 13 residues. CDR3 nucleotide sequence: TGTGCCAGTCGGACGGACAACCAAGAGACCCAGTACTTC. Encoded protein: CASRTDNQETQYF. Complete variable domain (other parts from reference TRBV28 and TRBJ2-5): DVKVTQSSRYLVKRTGEKVFLECVQDMDHENMFWYRQDPGLGLRLIYFSYDVKMKEKGDIPEGYSVSREKKERFSLILESASTNQTSMYLCASRTDNQETQYFGPGTRLLVL.

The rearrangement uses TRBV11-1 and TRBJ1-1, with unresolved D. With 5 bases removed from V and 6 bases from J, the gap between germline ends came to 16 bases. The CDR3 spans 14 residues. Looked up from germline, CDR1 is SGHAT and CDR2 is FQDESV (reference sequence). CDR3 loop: CASSPGEEKAEAFF. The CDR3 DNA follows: TGTGCCAGCAGCCCCGGAGAGGAGAAGGCTGAAGCTTTCTTT.

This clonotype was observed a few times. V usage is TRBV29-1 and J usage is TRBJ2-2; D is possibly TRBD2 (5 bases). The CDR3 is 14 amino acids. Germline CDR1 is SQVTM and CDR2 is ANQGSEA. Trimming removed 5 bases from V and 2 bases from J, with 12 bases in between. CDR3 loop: CSVQTGINTGELFF. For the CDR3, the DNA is TGCAGCGTTCAGACCGGGATTAACACCGGGGAGCTGTTTTTT.

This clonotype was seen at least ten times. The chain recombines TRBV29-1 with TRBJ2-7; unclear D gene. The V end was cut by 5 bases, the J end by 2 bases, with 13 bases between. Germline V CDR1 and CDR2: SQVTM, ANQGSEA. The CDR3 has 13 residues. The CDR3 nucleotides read TGCAGCGTTTCTGACATTGGACCCTACGAGCAGTACTTC. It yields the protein CSVSDIGPYEQYF.

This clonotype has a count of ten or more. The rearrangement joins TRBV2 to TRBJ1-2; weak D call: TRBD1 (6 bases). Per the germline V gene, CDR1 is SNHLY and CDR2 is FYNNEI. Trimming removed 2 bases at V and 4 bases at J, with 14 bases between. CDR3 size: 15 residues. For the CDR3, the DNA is TGTGCCAGCAGTGAACGACAGGCCGCTACCTATGGCTACACCTTC. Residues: CASSERQAATYGYTF.

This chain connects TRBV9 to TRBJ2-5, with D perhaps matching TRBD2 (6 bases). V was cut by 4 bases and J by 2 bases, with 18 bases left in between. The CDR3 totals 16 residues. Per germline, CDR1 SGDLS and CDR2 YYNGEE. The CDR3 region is CASSQASEGGQETQYF. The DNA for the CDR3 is TGTGCCAGCAGCCAAGCTAGCGAGGGAGGACAAGAGACCCAGTACTTC.

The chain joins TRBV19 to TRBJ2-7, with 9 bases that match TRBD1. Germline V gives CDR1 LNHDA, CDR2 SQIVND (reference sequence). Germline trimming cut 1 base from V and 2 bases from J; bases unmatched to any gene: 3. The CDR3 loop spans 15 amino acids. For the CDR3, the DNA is TGTGCCAGTAGTATAGCCCGACAGGGGGCCTACGAGCAGTACTTC. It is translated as CASSIARQGAYEQYF.

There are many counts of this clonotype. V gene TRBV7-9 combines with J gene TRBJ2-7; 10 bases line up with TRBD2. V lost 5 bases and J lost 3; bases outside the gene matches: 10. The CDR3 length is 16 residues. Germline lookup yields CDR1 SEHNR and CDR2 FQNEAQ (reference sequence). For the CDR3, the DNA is TGTGCCAGCAGCGACCTTGGGCTAGCGGGAGTCTACGAGCAGTACTTC. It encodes CASSDLGLAGVYEQYF.

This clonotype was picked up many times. CDR3 DNA: TGTGCCATCAGTGAAGGAGCGGCGACCGGGGAGCTGTTTTTT. Translating it yields CAISEGAATGELFF. V gene TRBV10-3 combines with J gene TRBJ2-2; a weak D match, TRBD2 (5 bases). V was pared by 3 bases and J by 5 bases, with 10 bases between. The germline gives CDR1 ENHRY, CDR2 SYGVKD. This CDR3 comprises 14 residues.

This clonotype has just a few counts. CDR3 sequence reads: CATRGGPNQPQHF. The CDR3 DNA is TGCGCCACCAGGGGGGGGCCCAATCAGCCCCAGCATTTT. This chain connects TRBV4-1 to TRBJ1-5, with TRBD1 matching 7 bases. The CDR3 loop spans 13 amino acids. The V gene's germline CDR1 is MGHRA and CDR2 YSYEKL. The V segment lost 10 bases and the J segment 3 bases; nucleotides outside the gene matches: 6.

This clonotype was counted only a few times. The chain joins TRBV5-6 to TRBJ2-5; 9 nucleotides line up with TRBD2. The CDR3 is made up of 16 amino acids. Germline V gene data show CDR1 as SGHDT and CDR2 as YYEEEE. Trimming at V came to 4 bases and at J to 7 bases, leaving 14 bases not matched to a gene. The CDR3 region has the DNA TGTGCCAGCAGCCAAGGTGGCCCGGGGCGGGGGGGGACCCAGTACTTC. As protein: CASSQGGPGRGGTQYF.

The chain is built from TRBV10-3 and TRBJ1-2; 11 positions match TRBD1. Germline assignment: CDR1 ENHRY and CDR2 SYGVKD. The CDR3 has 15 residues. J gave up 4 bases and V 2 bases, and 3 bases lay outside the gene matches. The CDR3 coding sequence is TGTGCCATCAGTGAGCCCGGGACAGGGGGCTATGGCTACACCTTC. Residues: CAISEPGTGGYGYTF.

CDR3 amino acids: CASSSITGLNEQFF. The CDR3 DNA is TGCGCCAGCAGCTCCATAACGGGGTTGAATGAGCAGTTCTTC. The genes are TRBV4-3 and TRBJ2-1; weak D call: TRBD2 (5 bases). This CDR3 comprises 14 residues. Trimming left V 5 bases short and J 7 bases short, with 15 bases between. Per germline, CDR1 LGHNA and CDR2 YSLEER.

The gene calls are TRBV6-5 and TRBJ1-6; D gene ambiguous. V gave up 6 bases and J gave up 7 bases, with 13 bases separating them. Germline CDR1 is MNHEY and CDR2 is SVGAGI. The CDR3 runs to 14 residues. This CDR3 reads CASSRQTRNSPLHF. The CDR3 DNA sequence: TGTGCCAGCAGCCGTCAAACAAGGAATTCACCCCTCCACTTT.

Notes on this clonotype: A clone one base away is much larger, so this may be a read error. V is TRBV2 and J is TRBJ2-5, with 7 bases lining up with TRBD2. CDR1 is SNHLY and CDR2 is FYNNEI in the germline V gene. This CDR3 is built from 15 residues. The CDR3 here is CASSEAGREQETQHF. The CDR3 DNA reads TGTGCCAGCAGTGAAGCGGGGCGGGAGCAAGAGACCCAGCACTTC.

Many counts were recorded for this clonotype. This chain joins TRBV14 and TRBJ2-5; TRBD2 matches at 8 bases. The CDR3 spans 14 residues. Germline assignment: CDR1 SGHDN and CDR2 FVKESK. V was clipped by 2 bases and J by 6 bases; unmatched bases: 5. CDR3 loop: CASSQPGGPKTQYF. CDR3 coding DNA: TGTGCCAGCAGCCAACCGGGGGGGCCGAAGACCCAGTACTTC. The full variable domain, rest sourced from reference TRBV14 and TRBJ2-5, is EAGVTQFPSHSVIEKGQTVTLRCDPISGHDNLYWYRRVMGKEIKFLLHFVKESKQDESGMPNNRFLAERTGGTYSTLKVQPAELEDSGVYFCASSQPGGPKTQYFGPGTRLLVL.

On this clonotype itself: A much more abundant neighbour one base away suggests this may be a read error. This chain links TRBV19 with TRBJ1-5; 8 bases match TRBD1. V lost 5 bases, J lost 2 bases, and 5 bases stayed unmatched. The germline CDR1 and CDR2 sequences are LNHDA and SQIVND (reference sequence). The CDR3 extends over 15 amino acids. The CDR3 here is CASSVGQDRNQPQHF. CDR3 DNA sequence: TGTGCCAGTAGTGTGGGACAGGATCGCAATCAGCCCCAGCATTTT.

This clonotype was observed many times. CDR3 amino acids: CSARDWEANYGYTF. DNA for the CDR3: TGCAGTGCTAGAGATTGGGAGGCTAACTATGGCTACACCTTC. V gene TRBV20-1 combines with J gene TRBJ1-2; unclear D gene. Trimming stripped 0 bases from V and 0 bases from J, with 8 bases between. Looked up from germline, CDR1 is DFQATT and CDR2 is SNEGSKA (reference sequence). CDR3 length: 14 residues.

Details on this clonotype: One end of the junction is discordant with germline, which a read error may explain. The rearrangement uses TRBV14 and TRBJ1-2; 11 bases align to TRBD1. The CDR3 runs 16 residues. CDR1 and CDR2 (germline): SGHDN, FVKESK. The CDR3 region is CASSEDSGTGGYGYTF. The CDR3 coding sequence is TGTGCCAGCAGCGAAGACTCCGGGACAGGGGGCTATGGCTACACCTTC.

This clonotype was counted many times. In DNA form, the CDR3 reads TGCGCCAGCAAGCAGGGATCAAACTACGAGCAGTACTTC. It specifies CASKQGSNYEQYF. V is TRBV5-1 and J is TRBJ2-7, with D maybe TRBD1 (5 bases). CDR1 is SGHRS and CDR2 is YFSETQ in the germline V gene. Trimming pared 6 bases from V and 3 bases from J, leaving 13 bases between. The CDR3 spans 13 residues.

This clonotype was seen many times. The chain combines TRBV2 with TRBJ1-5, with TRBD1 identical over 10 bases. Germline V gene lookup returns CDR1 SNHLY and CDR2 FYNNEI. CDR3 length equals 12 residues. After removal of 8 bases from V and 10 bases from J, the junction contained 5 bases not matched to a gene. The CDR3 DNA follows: TGTGCCAGCGACAGGGGGCCACTTCCCCAGCATTTT. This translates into CASDRGPLPQHF.

The CDR3 protein is CATSAPIGFDYGYTF. In nucleotides, the CDR3 is TGTGCCACCAGTGCCCCTATTGGTTTCGACTATGGCTACACCTTC. V gene TRBV24-1 combines with J gene TRBJ1-2; D ambiguous. Trimming pared 5 bases from V and 3 bases from J, leaving 15 bases between. The CDR3 sequence is 15 residues long. Germline V CDR1 and CDR2: KGHDR, SFDVKD.

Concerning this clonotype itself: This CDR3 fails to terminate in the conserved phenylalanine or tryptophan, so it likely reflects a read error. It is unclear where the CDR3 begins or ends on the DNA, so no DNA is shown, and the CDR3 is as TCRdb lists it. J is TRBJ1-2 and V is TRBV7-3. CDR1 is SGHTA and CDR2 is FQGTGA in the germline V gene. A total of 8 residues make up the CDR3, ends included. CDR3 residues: CASSRDSY.

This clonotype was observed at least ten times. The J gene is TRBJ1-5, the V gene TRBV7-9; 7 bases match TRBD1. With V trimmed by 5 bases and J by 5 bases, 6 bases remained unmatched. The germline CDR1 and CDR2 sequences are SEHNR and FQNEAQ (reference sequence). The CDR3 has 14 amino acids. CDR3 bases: TGTGCCAGCAGCCGAGGACAGGACCATCAGCCCCAGCATTTT. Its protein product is CASSRGQDHQPQHF.

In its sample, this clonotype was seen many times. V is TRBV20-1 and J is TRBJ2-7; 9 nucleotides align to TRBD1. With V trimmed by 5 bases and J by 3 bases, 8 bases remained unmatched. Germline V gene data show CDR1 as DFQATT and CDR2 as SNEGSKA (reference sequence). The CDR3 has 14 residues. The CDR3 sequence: CSARTGTGHYEQYF. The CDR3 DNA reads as TGCAGTGCTCGAACCGGGACAGGGCACTACGAGCAGTACTTC.

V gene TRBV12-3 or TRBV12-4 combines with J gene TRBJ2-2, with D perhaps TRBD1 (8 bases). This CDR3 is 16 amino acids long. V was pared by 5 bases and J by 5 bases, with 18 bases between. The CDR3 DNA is TGTGCCAGCAGTCACGGCGGACAGGGAGGGACCGGGGAGCTGTTTTTT. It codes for CASSHGGQGGTGELFF.

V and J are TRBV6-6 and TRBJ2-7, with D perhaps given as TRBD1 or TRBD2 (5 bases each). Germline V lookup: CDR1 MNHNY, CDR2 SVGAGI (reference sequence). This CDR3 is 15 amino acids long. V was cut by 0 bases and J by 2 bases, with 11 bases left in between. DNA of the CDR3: TGTGCCAGCAGTTACTCAGAACTGGGGGCCTACGAGCAGTACTTC. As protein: CASSYSELGAYEQYF.